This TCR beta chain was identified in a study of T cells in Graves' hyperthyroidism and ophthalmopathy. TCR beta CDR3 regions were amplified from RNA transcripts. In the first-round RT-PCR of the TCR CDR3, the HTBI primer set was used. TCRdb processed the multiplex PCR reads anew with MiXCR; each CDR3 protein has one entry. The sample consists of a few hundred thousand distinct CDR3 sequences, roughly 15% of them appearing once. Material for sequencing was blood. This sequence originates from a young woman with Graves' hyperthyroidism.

CDR3 bases: TGTGCCAGCAGCCCCCGACAGGGAATAGATACGCAGTATTTT. Its translation is CASSPRQGIDTQYF. V is TRBV11-3 and J is TRBJ2-3; 7 bases are shared with TRBD1. Germline CDR1 is SGHNT and CDR2 is YENEEA. Germline trimming cut 5 bases from V and 5 bases from J; bases unmatched to any gene: 7. This CDR3 is 14 amino acids long.